This T cell receptor (beta chain) derives from a study of T cells in Graves' hyperthyroidism and ophthalmopathy. With 1 base clipped from V and 0 bases from J, the junction kept 2 bases outside the gene matches. The CDR3 has 15 residues. CDR1 and CDR2 from the germline V gene are SGHRS and YFSETQ. RNA transcripts were the template for amplifying TCR beta CDR3 regions. The HTBI primer set was used in a first-round RT-PCR of the TCR CDR3. TCRdb fed the multiplex PCR reads into MiXCR, producing one record per CDR3 protein. The data show 200,000 to 300,000 distinct CDR3 sequences, about 24% seen once. This clonotype was observed at least ten times.

J is TRBJ2-7 and V is TRBV5-1; 9 bases fit TRBD1. The sample taken for sequencing was blood. The TCR comes from a woman aged 40 to 49 with Graves' ophthalmopathy. The CDR3 spells CASSLWDRASYEQYF. The CDR3 DNA is TGCGCCAGCAGCTTGTGGGACAGGGCCTCCTACGAGCAGTACTTC.